Listed here are 19 T cell receptor beta chains from one sample, sequenced in a study of blood T cell repertoires in COVID-19. TCRdb's copy holds only in-frame clones and misses some; the assay was immunoSEQ multiplex PCR. In the table there are more than 90,000 clones, roughly nine tenths of which are singletons. Material: peripheral blood. These receptors were collected from a man between 65 and 85 years old who had recovered from COVID-19.

This chain connects TRBV4-3 to TRBJ1-1; 8 bases match TRBD1. CDR1 is LGHNA, CDR2 YSLEER, per germline. The junction had 6 bases not matched to a gene; V was cut back by 1 base and J by 5 bases. The CDR3 is 15 residues long. The CDR3 sequence: CASSQGTGRGTEAFF. CDR3 sequence (DNA): TGCGCCAGCAGCCAAGGGACAGGGAGAGGGACTGAAGCTTTCTTT.

J is TRBJ2-7 and V is TRBV28; a weak D match, TRBD1 (7 bases). Germline-derived CDR1 and CDR2 are MDHEN and SYDVKM. The CDR3 totals 14 residues. Trimming left V 3 bases short and J 5 bases short, with 14 bases between. CDR3 nucleotide sequence: TGTGCCAGCAGTTTTGCTAGCAGGGGGGACGAGCAGTACTTC. Translating gives CASSFASRGDEQYF.

The chain carries TRBV29-1 and TRBJ1-1; 10 nucleotides match TRBD1. The CDR3 has 14 amino acids. V lost 6 bases and J lost 4; bases outside the gene matches: 8. Germline CDR1 reads SQVTM; CDR2 reads ANQGSEA. The CDR3: CSVATGQGVTEAFF. The CDR3 region has the DNA TGCAGCGTAGCTACAGGACAGGGGGTCACTGAAGCTTTCTTT.

The chain couples TRBV7-2 to TRBJ1-2; D is uncertain. The CDR3 extends over 14 amino acids. The germline V and J ends were trimmed by 1 base and 5 bases, with 11 bases remaining between them. CDR1 SGHTA and CDR2 FQGNSA come from the germline V gene. CDR3 sequence: CASSLGSMRYGYTF. As DNA, the CDR3 is TGTGCCAGCAGCTTAGGTTCTATGCGGTATGGCTACACCTTC.

The chain combines TRBV19 with TRBJ2-5; D gene ambiguous. CDR1 is LNHDA and CDR2 is SQIVND in the germline V gene (reference sequence). The CDR3 sequence is 14 residues long. V lost 1 base and J 1 base, leaving 7 bases between the germline ends. CDR3 bases: TGTGCCAGTAGTATAGCAGGAACCCAAGAGACCCAGTACTTC. Residues: CASSIAGTQETQYF.

The rearrangement uses TRBV6-4 and TRBJ2-2; D possibly corresponds to TRBD2 (6 bases). This CDR3 is 12 amino acids long. Trimming took off 8 bases at V and 6 bases at J, with 10 bases between the two ends. Germline CDR1 is MRHNA and CDR2 is SNTAGT. The CDR3 region is CASAGYAGELFF. Written as DNA, the CDR3 is TGTGCCAGCGCGGGGTACGCCGGGGAGCTGTTTTTT.

The gene calls are TRBV5-4 and TRBJ1-2, with 7 bases that match TRBD1. The V gene's germline CDR1 is SGHNT and CDR2 YYREEE (reference sequence). Unmatched junction bases numbered 6, after V lost 0 bases and J lost 1 base. The CDR3 loop spans 16 amino acids. The CDR3 sequence: CASSLAIGTDNYGYTF. The CDR3 DNA sequence: TGTGCCAGCAGCTTGGCCATTGGGACAGATAACTATGGCTACACCTTC.

CDR3 residues: CASGRTGGTEAFF. The CDR3, as DNA: TGTGCCAGCGGGAGGACAGGGGGCACTGAAGCTTTCTTT. The chain employs TRBV28 and TRBJ1-1; 10 bases line up with TRBD1. In germline, CDR1 is MDHEN, CDR2 SYDVKM. The CDR3 sequence is 13 residues long. Trimming cost V 8 bases and J 4 bases; bases outside gene matches: 4.

In DNA form, the CDR3 reads TGCGCCAGCAGCCTGGACCAGGCCGATAATTCACCCCTCCACTTT. Its protein is CASSLDQADNSPLHF. The chain recombines TRBV5-1 with TRBJ1-6; D is uncertain. The CDR3 is made up of 15 amino acids. V shed 4 bases and J shed 5 bases, with 13 bases lying between them. Germline V CDR1 and CDR2: SGHRS, YFSETQ. The whole variable domain, remainder taken from reference TRBV5-1 and TRBJ1-6, is KAGVTQTPRYLIKTRGQQVTLSCSPISGHRSVSWYQQTPGQGLQFLFEYFSETQRNKGNFPGRFSGRQFSNSRSEMNVSTLELGDSALYLCASSLDQADNSPLHFGNGTRLTVT.

CDR3 amino acids: CASSPASGAQTDTQYF. The CDR3 DNA reads as TGTGCCAGCAGCCCCGCTAGCGGGGCCCAAACAGATACGCAGTATTTT. The chain employs TRBV3-1 (or the pseudogene TRBV3-2) and TRBJ2-3; 9 positions agree with TRBD2. With 4 bases clipped from V and 3 bases from J, the junction kept 8 bases outside the gene matches. The CDR3 runs 16 residues. Germline V gene sequence: CDR1 LGHDT, CDR2 YNNKEL (reference sequence).

This chain's CDR3 is CASSNFAGKSTGELFF. The CDR3 nucleotides read TGTGCCAGTAGTAATTTTGCCGGGAAGTCCACCGGGGAGCTGTTTTTT. The rearrangement joins TRBV19 to TRBJ2-2, with a weak D call TRBD2 (5 bases). Trimming cost V 4 bases and J 4 bases, with 16 bases left between them. The V gene's germline CDR1 is LNHDA and CDR2 SQIVND (reference sequence). CDR3 length equals 16 residues.

The chain uses TRBV19 and TRBJ1-6; D remains ambiguous. CDR1 LNHDA and CDR2 SQIVND come from the germline V gene (reference sequence). The CDR3 runs 14 residues. V was trimmed by 3 bases and J by 6 bases, leaving 9 bases between them. The CDR3, as DNA: TGTGCCAGTAGTATGGCGGGCGGTAATTCACCCCTCCACTTT. This codes for CASSMAGGNSPLHF. Combining the CDR3 with reference TRBV19 and TRBJ1-6 gives the whole variable domain DGGITQSPKYLFRKEGQNVTLSCEQNLNHDAMYWYRQDPGQGLRLIYYSQIVNDFQKGDIAEGYSVSREKKESFPLTVTSAQKNPTAFYLCASSMAGGNSPLHFGNGTRLTVT.

This clone was found a few times. The chain recombines TRBV9 with TRBJ2-7; perhaps TRBD1 as D (5 bases). Germline CDR1 SGDLS, CDR2 YYNGEE. CDR3 length: 15 amino acids. The V gene lost 4 bases and the J gene lost 3 bases, with 17 bases spanning the gap. The DNA of the CDR3 is TGTGCCAGCAGCCGCAGGGCCACCCCAGACTACGAGCAGTACTTC. Its translation is CASSRRATPDYEQYF.

V and J are TRBV25-1 and TRBJ1-5, with unresolved D. This CDR3 has 14 residues. The V and J ends lost 4 bases and 3 bases respectively, with 10 bases between them. CDR1 is MGHDK and CDR2 is SYGVNS in the germline V gene. CDR3 amino acids: CASSGRGINQPQHF. The CDR3 region has the DNA TGTGCCAGCAGTGGGAGAGGGATCAATCAGCCCCAGCATTTT.

The genes are TRBV7-3 and TRBJ1-2; D remains ambiguous. Trimming stripped 0 bases from V and 4 bases from J, with 21 bases between. The CDR3 is 18 residues long. Germline CDR1 is SGHTA and CDR2 is FQGTGA. The CDR3 protein is CASSLTPVWSSVGYGYTF. The CDR3 coding sequence is TGTGCCAGCAGCTTAACCCCAGTCTGGAGCAGCGTTGGCTATGGCTACACCTTC.

The chain carries TRBV27 and TRBJ2-7; a possible D gene is TRBD1 (6 bases). Trimming left V 6 bases short and J 1 base short, with 10 bases between. The CDR3 totals 13 residues. From germline, CDR1 is MNHEY and CDR2 SMNVEV (reference sequence). The CDR3 is CASSITGSYEQYF. CDR3 DNA sequence: TGTGCCAGCAGCATTACAGGGTCCTACGAGCAGTACTTC.

V and J are TRBV18 and TRBJ1-5; 11 bases are shared with TRBD1. CDR3 length: 16 amino acids. The germline V gene encodes CDR1 KGHSH and CDR2 LQKENI. Trimming took 5 bases from V and 5 from J; bases not matched to a gene: 8. CDR3 sequence (DNA): TGTGCCAGCTCATCCGGGACAGGGGGAAGAGATCAGCCCCAGCATTTT. This sequence encodes CASSSGTGGRDQPQHF.

This clone appeared once. This chain uses TRBV25-1 with TRBJ2-4; 11 bases line up with TRBD1. This CDR3 region has 17 residues. Losses at the gene ends were 4 bases for V and 6 bases for J; bases not matched to a gene: 11. The germline V gene has CDR1 MGHDK and CDR2 SYGVNS. CDR3 sequence reads: CASSGPRTGGRGNIQYF. CDR3 DNA sequence: TGTGCCAGCAGTGGCCCCCGGACAGGGGGCAGGGGAAACATTCAGTACTTC.

The V gene is TRBV18, the J gene TRBJ2-3; a possible D gene is TRBD1 (6 bases). The CDR3 has 15 residues. V gave up 2 bases and J gave up 4 bases, with 13 bases separating them. Germline-derived CDR1 and CDR2 are KGHSH and LQKENI. The CDR3 DNA reads as TGTGCCAGCTCACCAGGGTCGACAGGCGCAGATACGCAGTATTTT. It translates to CASSPGSTGADTQYF.